This is a list of T cell receptor beta chains from one sample in a study of cytomegalovirus exposure and HLA in healthy donors. The assay was immunoSEQ multiplex PCR, and TCRdb's table has in-frame clones only and misses some. The sample records some 150,000 clones, 81% being singletons. Material for sequencing was PBMCs. Every receptor here comes from a woman aged 50 to 60 in good health and CMV-seronegative. Each CDR3 is given with its conserved first and last residue. Fields, in order: J gene, D gene, clone size, V gene, CDR3 DNA, CDR3 protein. A D gene is named only where the DNA matches it firmly. Size is stated for part of the rows, as once, few or many counts, or as a class when the clone is expanded.

J: TRBJ1-2
D: TRBD1
size: -
V: TRBV28
DNA: TGTGCCAGCAGTGCCAAGCTAACAGGGGACGGCTACACCTTC
CDR3: CASSAKLTGDGYTF

J: TRBJ2-2
D: TRBD2
size: -
V: TRBV5-1
DNA: TGCGCCAGCAGCCCCGGGACTAGCGGGGGCCATAGGAGGGACGGGGAGCTGTTTTTT
CDR3: CASSPGTSGGHRRDGELFF

J: TRBJ2-4
D: TRBD2
size: -
V: TRBV15
DNA: TGTGCCACCAGCAGGGCGCTCGGGACTAGCGAAGCCAAAAACATTCAGTACTTC
CDR3: CATSRALGTSEAKNIQYF

J: TRBJ2-7
D: TRBD1
size: -
V: TRBV7-9
DNA: TGTGCCAGCACCTTGGACAGGGATATCTACGAGCAGTACTTC
CDR3: CASTLDRDIYEQYF

J: TRBJ1-2
D: -
size: -
V: TRBV27
DNA: TGTGCCAGCAGTACCCGCGACAGGAACTATGGCTACACCTTC
CDR3: CASSTRDRNYGYTF

J: TRBJ1-2
D: -
size: -
V: TRBV7-8
DNA: TGTGCCAGCAGCTTAGCGTCATGGAGTAACTATGGCTACACCTTC
CDR3: CASSLASWSNYGYTF

J: TRBJ2-1
D: TRBD1
size: -
V: TRBV7-9
DNA: TGTGCCAGCAGCTCGCCGTTACAGGGGGTTGACAATGAGCAGTTCTTC
CDR3: CASSSPLQGVDNEQFF

J: TRBJ1-2
D: TRBD1
size: once
V: TRBV5-1
DNA: TGCGCCAGCAGCACTGACGGGACAGGCTATGGCTACACCTTC
CDR3: CASSTDGTGYGYTF

J: TRBJ2-5
D: TRBD2
size: -
V: TRBV4-3
DNA: TGCGCCAGCAGCCAAGGCGACTCGGGGGGCCAGTACTTC
CDR3: CASSQGDSGGQYF

J: TRBJ1-1
D: -
size: -
V: TRBV5-6
DNA: TGTGCCAGCAGCCCGGGAGGGGGCACTGAAGCTTTCTTT
CDR3: CASSPGGGTEAFF

J: TRBJ2-1
D: TRBD2
size: -
V: TRBV7-2
DNA: TGTGCCAGCAGCTTAGCGACGGGGGGGCGGGAGCAGTTCTTC
CDR3: CASSLATGGREQFF

J: TRBJ2-7
D: TRBD1
size: -
V: TRBV6-5
DNA: TGTGCCAGCAGCCGACGCCGGGACAGGGGCTACGAGCAGTACTTC
CDR3: CASSRRRDRGYEQYF

J: TRBJ2-3
D: -
size: -
V: TRBV5-1
DNA: TGCGCCAGCAGCTCCATCTTCGGAGCAGGGGCTCCCGGAGATACGCAGTATTTT
CDR3: CASSSIFGAGAPGDTQYF

J: TRBJ2-6
D: -
size: -
V: TRBV5-6
DNA: TGTGCCAGCAGCCCTATCCCTGGCTCTGGGGCCAACGTCCTGACTTTC
CDR3: CASSPIPGSGANVLTF

J: TRBJ1-5
D: TRBD1
size: -
V: TRBV19
DNA: TGTGCCAGTTCGGACAGGGCGAATCAGCCCCAGCATTTT
CDR3: CASSDRANQPQHF

J: TRBJ2-1
D: TRBD2
size: -
V: TRBV7-9
DNA: TGTGCCAGCAGCTCCGAACTAGCGGGGATCTACAATGAGCAGTTCTTC
CDR3: CASSSELAGIYNEQFF

J: TRBJ1-5
D: -
size: -
V: TRBV5-1
DNA: TGCGCCAGCAGCTTTTTGGGGGGGGTTCAGCCCCAGCATTTT
CDR3: CASSFLGGVQPQHF

J: TRBJ1-2
D: -
size: -
V: TRBV7-9
DNA: TGTGCCAGCAGCTTATCCGACGGGGGAAACTATGGCTACACCTTC
CDR3: CASSLSDGGNYGYTF

J: TRBJ1-1
D: TRBD1
size: -
V: TRBV5-1
DNA: TGCGCCAGCAGGGCAGGGGGGTTGAACACTGAAGCTTTCTTT
CDR3: CASRAGGLNTEAFF

J: TRBJ1-2
D: -
size: -
V: TRBV9
DNA: TGTGCCAGCAGCCCCGACACGGGGGGGGGCGGCTACACCTTC
CDR3: CASSPDTGGGGYTF

J: TRBJ2-5
D: TRBD1
size: -
V: TRBV7-2
DNA: TGTGCCAGCAGTGCCACCGGGACAGGTCGTAAGGAGACCCAGTACTTC
CDR3: CASSATGTGRKETQYF

J: TRBJ2-3
D: -
size: -
V: TRBV27
DNA: TGTGCCAGCAGTTTAGACTCAGATACGCAGTATTTT
CDR3: CASSLDSDTQYF

J: TRBJ2-3
D: TRBD1
size: once
V: TRBV27
DNA: TGTGCCAGCAGTTTGACAGGGGGTCGGTTCACAGATACGCAGTATTTT
CDR3: CASSLTGGRFTDTQYF

J: TRBJ1-2
D: TRBD1
size: -
V: TRBV6-1
DNA: TGTGCCAGCAGTGACTGGGGACAGCCACCCTATGGCTACACCTTC
CDR3: CASSDWGQPPYGYTF

J: TRBJ2-7
D: TRBD1
size: -
V: TRBV7-9
DNA: TGTTCCAGCAGCTTAACAGGGGGTAGGGAGCAGTACTTC
CDR3: CSSSLTGGREQYF

J: TRBJ2-1
D: TRBD2
size: -
V: TRBV7-2
DNA: TGTGCCAGCAGCTCTAGCGGCTCCTACAATGAGCAGTTCTTC
CDR3: CASSSSGSYNEQFF

J: TRBJ1-4
D: TRBD1
size: few
V: TRBV5-1
DNA: TGCGCCAGCAGGCCCGGGACAGGGGATCAAAAACTGTTTTTT
CDR3: CASRPGTGDQKLFF

J: TRBJ1-1
D: TRBD1
size: -
V: TRBV5-5
DNA: TGTGCCAGCAGCCACGCAGGGGGAGGAACTGAAGCTTTCTTT
CDR3: CASSHAGGGTEAFF

J: TRBJ2-2
D: TRBD1
size: -
V: TRBV7-2
DNA: TGTGCCAGCAGCTCGACAGGGGGTAGGGAGCTGTTTTTT
CDR3: CASSSTGGRELFF

J: TRBJ1-1
D: -
size: -
V: TRBV6-6
DNA: TGTGCCAGCAGGGATCGGGGGGGAGCTTTCTTT
CDR3: CASRDRGGAFF

J: TRBJ2-1
D: TRBD1
size: -
V: TRBV9
DNA: TGTGCCAGCAGCGCCTCCGGGACAGACAATGAGCAGTTCTTC
CDR3: CASSASGTDNEQFF